This is a list of T cell receptor beta chains from one sample in a study of identical twins. A single record per CDR3 protein comes from TCRdb applying MiXCR to the 5' RACE reads. Here the sample spans around 340,000 distinct CDR3 sequences, roughly an eighth being singletons. These data were also reused for a study on yellow fever vaccine responses in identical twins.

The sequenced sample was CD8+ T cells sorted from blood. These receptors were obtained from a woman under 30 in good health. Both conserved end residues are trimmed from each CDR3.

V,J,CDR3
TRBV4-1,TRBJ2-5,ASSHSSGGDQETQY
TRBV10-3,TRBJ2-3,AISGTGGTDTQY
TRBV24-1,TRBJ2-5,ATSGPLRETQY
TRBV6-2/TRBV6-3,TRBJ2-1,ASSYDMGANEQF
TRBV11-3,TRBJ2-7,ASSLFDYEQY
TRBV29-1,TRBJ2-1,SVEGHRGIDYNEQF
TRBV4-1,TRBJ1-1,ASSQEPIGAGMNTEAF
TRBV27,TRBJ2-1,AVEARDRQF
TRBV2,TRBJ2-3,ASSGTSERHPTDTQY
TRBV12-3/TRBV12-4,TRBJ2-2,ASSLARGERGTGELF
TRBV9,TRBJ1-1,ASIPVNTEAF
TRBV29-1,TRBJ2-7,SVATSYEQY
TRBV20-1,TRBJ1-1,SAWDGANTEAF
TRBV9,TRBJ2-1,ASSAGTASYNEQF
TRBV7-9,TRBJ1-1,ASSHKPVNTEAF
TRBV7-9,TRBJ2-2,ASSQRTDNTGELF
TRBV7-8,TRBJ1-4,ASSFGQLDEKLF
TRBV7-3,TRBJ2-3,ASSPGLAVTADTQY
TRBV28,TRBJ2-3,ASSFTAYTDTQY
TRBV7-9,TRBJ1-5,ASSFDSSNQPQH
TRBV20-1,TRBJ2-1,SASRGFEQF
TRBV20-1,TRBJ2-3,SARDLDFSTDTQY
TRBV20-1,TRBJ2-3,CARDPESPNTDTQY
TRBV12-3/TRBV12-4,TRBJ2-1,ASSSTGGSTHEQF
TRBV4-1,TRBJ1-6,ASSQRAGKEVGNSPLH
TRBV10-3,TRBJ2-1,AISESRQGFYNEQF
TRBV6-1,TRBJ2-7,ASSRTGQSYEQY
TRBV7-9,TRBJ2-7,ASSPRDNSYEQY
TRBV12-3/TRBV12-4,TRBJ2-7,ASSYSLNEQY
TRBV14,TRBJ2-1,ASSPDYSGLYNEQF
TRBV12-3/TRBV12-4,TRBJ2-2,ASSSGANTGELF
TRBV12-5,TRBJ2-2,ASGDDRVRTGELF
TRBV12-3/TRBV12-4,TRBJ2-3,ASSGGLAGLTDTQY
TRBV7-8,TRBJ1-2,ASSSPSQGLSTYGYT
TRBV20-1,TRBJ2-3,SASLPSGINSITDTQY
TRBV7-9,TRBJ2-1,ASSSTGTGVNEQF
TRBV28,TRBJ2-7,ASTPRYRAPGVGVPYEQY
TRBV5-1,TRBJ2-5,ASSLVPAGLETQY
TRBV20-1,TRBJ2-1,SARLYGEAYNEQF
TRBV5-5,TRBJ1-1,ASSLRVLGTDPEAF
TRBV14,TRBJ2-1,ASSRGSGRGNEQF
TRBV4-1,TRBJ2-2,ASSPRDENTGELF
TRBV4-1,TRBJ2-3,ASSQDQALGLGPTDTQY
TRBV6-5,TRBJ2-1,ASSFRPSGGEQF
TRBV20-1,TRBJ2-6,SAEGYGDTGANVLT
TRBV28,TRBJ2-7,ASTPTGTGSYEQY
TRBV7-9,TRBJ2-5,ASSLALRFGLEETQY
TRBV20-1,TRBJ2-3,SAINPGLADTDTQY
TRBV20-1,TRBJ2-1,SARVRRGITYEQF
TRBV12-3/TRBV12-4,TRBJ1-2,ASSFDSFHYGYT
TRBV20-1,TRBJ1-2,SAPARGHGYT
TRBV10-2,TRBJ2-5,ASSALAPQETQY
TRBV27,TRBJ2-7,ASSLLGIHDEQY
TRBV24-1,TRBJ2-2,ATSDESGGELF
TRBV5-1,TRBJ2-1,ASSPTFPRSSYNEQF
TRBV28,TRBJ2-1,ASSPPETDNEQF
TRBV9,TRBJ2-7,ASSVDGDSYEQY